Here is one TCR beta chain with its context. Its antigen is unidentified. The sample is drawn from a study of cytomegalovirus exposure and HLA in healthy donors. Study-level results: The later analysis indicated that the majority of CMV-associated TCR beta chains appeared HLA-restricted.

V shed 5 bases, J shed 3 bases, and the junction held 3 bases outside the gene matches. CDR1 and CDR2 from the germline V gene are SEHNR and FQNEAQ (reference sequence). The length of the CDR3 is 13 residues. Amplification used 60 Vbeta primers and 13 Jbeta primers. Clones were sequenced by immunoSEQ multiplex PCR, and TCRdb holds only the in-frame ones, with some missing. The sample has roughly 100,000 clones, about three quarters seen once. Sequenced sample: PBMCs. The chain is built from TRBV7-9 and TRBJ2-5, with 7 bases that match TRBD1. The TCR originated in a woman in her thirties or forties in good health and CMV-seropositive. The chain's CDR3 is CASSRTGEETQYF. The CDR3 region has the DNA TGTGCCAGCAGCCGCACAGGGGAAGAGACCCAGTACTTC.